The next 18 T cell receptor beta chains were all read from a single sample in a study of T cell responses to AZD1222 COVID-19 vaccine. Sequencing used immunoSEQ multiplex PCR; TCRdb keeps in-frame clones, though not all of them. Here the sample spans about 140,000 clones, just under 95% being singletons. The source was peripheral blood, collected after recovery from COVID-19. Every receptor here comes from an adult who had recovered from COVID-19.

The V call is TRBV7-8, the J call TRBJ2-7, with a tentative D call TRBD2 (6 bases). The CDR3 runs 15 residues. V was clipped by 5 bases and J by 0 bases, with 14 bases between them. Germline lookup yields CDR1 SGHVS and CDR2 FQNEAQ. The CDR3 DNA follows: TGTGCCAGCAGCCCGGGACTTGGGAGCTCCTACGAGCAGTACTTC. Translation: CASSPGLGSSYEQYF.

CDR3 sequence: CASSLGLAGRNRELFF. CDR3 coding DNA: TGTGCCAGCAGCTTGGGACTAGCGGGACGAAACCGGGAGCTGTTTTTT. V gene TRBV28 combines with J gene TRBJ2-2; TRBD2 aligns across 13 bases. The CDR3 consists of 16 residues. J was trimmed by 9 bases and V by 6 bases; bases with no gene match: 10. Germline assignment: CDR1 MDHEN and CDR2 SYDVKM.

The J gene is TRBJ2-1, the V gene TRBV7-9; 9 bases are a match to TRBD2. V trimming: 3 bases; J trimming: 9 bases; junction bases outside the gene matches: 6. Germline CDR1 reads SEHNR; CDR2 reads FQNEAQ (reference sequence). This CDR3 comprises 14 residues. The CDR3 reads CASSFLAGDIEQFF. The CDR3 coding sequence is TGTGCCAGCAGCTTCTTAGCGGGAGATATTGAGCAGTTCTTC.

This clone was found a few times. J is TRBJ2-5 and V is TRBV3-1 (or the pseudogene TRBV3-2), with 13 nucleotides matching TRBD2. Losses at the gene ends were 3 bases for V and 2 bases for J; bases not matched to a gene: 9. CDR3 length: 18 residues. Looked up from germline, CDR1 is LGHDT and CDR2 is YNNKEL (reference sequence). CDR3 sequence: CASSQTPGLAGKQETQYF. The CDR3 region has the DNA TGTGCCAGCAGCCAGACCCCGGGACTAGCGGGAAAACAAGAGACCCAGTACTTC.

The chain employs TRBV28 and TRBJ1-2; the D is unclear. V was shortened by 2 bases and J by 8 bases, with 6 bases between the two germline ends. Germline CDR1 is MDHEN and CDR2 is SYDVKM. This CDR3 spans 11 amino acids. CDR3 sequence reads: CASSLNAGYTF. As DNA, the CDR3 is TGTGCCAGCAGTTTAAATGCGGGCTACACCTTC.

The chain joins TRBV2 to TRBJ1-5, with TRBD1 matching 7 bases. Germline assignment: CDR1 SNHLY and CDR2 FYNNEI. J was trimmed by 6 bases and V by 8 bases; bases with no gene match: 7. The CDR3 is 13 residues long. The CDR3 protein is CASLQGVSQPQHF. The CDR3 DNA reads TGTGCCAGCCTTCAGGGGGTAAGTCAGCCCCAGCATTTT.

V gene TRBV5-4 combines with J gene TRBJ1-4; TRBD1 agrees at 7 bases. V lost 4 bases, J lost 3 bases, and 12 bases stayed unmatched. From germline, CDR1 is SGHNT and CDR2 YYREEE (reference sequence). The CDR3 covers 17 residues. The CDR3 DNA reads as TGTGCCAGCAGCCGGACAGGAAACGGTTATGCTAATGAAAAACTGTTTTTT. This gives the protein CASSRTGNGYANEKLFF.

J is TRBJ2-5 and V is TRBV10-3, with D tentatively TRBD1 (6 bases). V was shortened by 4 bases and J by 2 bases, with 11 bases between the two germline ends. Looked up from germline, CDR1 is ENHRY and CDR2 is SYGVKD. CDR3 length equals 14 residues. CDR3 DNA sequence: TGTGCCATCAGTGCGCGGACAGCTCAAGAGACCCAGTACTTC. Translation: CAISARTAQETQYF.

The chain uses TRBV5-1 and TRBJ1-4; no clear D gene. Germline assignment: CDR1 SGHRS and CDR2 YFSETQ. The CDR3 is made up of 13 amino acids. V dropped 2 bases and J dropped 6 bases, with 8 bases sitting between them. CDR3 sequence reads: CASSFASYEKLFF. In nucleotides, the CDR3 is TGCGCCAGCAGCTTCGCTTCCTATGAAAAACTGTTTTTT.

The chain has TRBV12-3 or TRBV12-4 and TRBJ2-7, with TRBD1 as a possible D gene (5 bases). The CDR3 totals 12 residues. V was shortened by 4 bases and J by 5 bases, with 9 bases between the two germline ends. CDR3 sequence (DNA): TGTGCCAGCAGTTCAGGGCACCACGAGCAGTACTTC. The encoded protein is CASSSGHHEQYF.

This chain uses TRBV3-1 (or the pseudogene TRBV3-2) with TRBJ2-1; D might be TRBD2 (6 bases). The CDR3 is made up of 13 amino acids. V lost 8 bases and J 7 bases, leaving 15 bases between the germline ends. CDR1 and CDR2 (germline): LGHDT, YNNKEL (reference sequence). CDR3 DNA: TGTGCCAGCTCCCTCGGGACTGCGAATGAGCAGTTCTTC. Its protein is CASSLGTANEQFF.

The V call is TRBV5-1, the J call TRBJ2-5; possibly TRBD2 for D (5 bases). The germline CDR1 and CDR2 sequences are SGHRS and YFSETQ. The CDR3 consists of 13 residues. With 4 bases removed from V and 2 bases from J, the gap between germline ends came to 9 bases. The CDR3 region is CASSGPGQETQYF. DNA for the CDR3: TGCGCCAGCAGCGGACCGGGGCAAGAGACCCAGTACTTC.

V usage is TRBV2 and J usage is TRBJ1-5, with D unclear. The CDR3 extends over 12 amino acids. CDR1 and CDR2 (germline): SNHLY, FYNNEI. Trimming removed 5 bases from V and 2 bases from J, with 4 bases in between. The CDR3 DNA sequence: TGTGCCAGCAGTCTGGGCAATCAGCCCCAGCATTTT. This codes for CASSLGNQPQHF.

Only one count was recorded for this clone. V gene TRBV5-1 combines with J gene TRBJ2-3; D remains unclear. The V and J ends lost 1 base and 0 bases respectively, with 9 bases between them. The CDR3 totals 15 residues. CDR1 SGHRS and CDR2 YFSETQ come from the germline V gene. Here the CDR3 reads CASSLTGASTDTQYF. For the CDR3, the DNA is TGCGCCAGCAGCTTGACTGGAGCGAGCACAGATACGCAGTATTTT.

The table lists this clone with a count of one. The chain carries TRBV6-5 and TRBJ1-2; possible D gene TRBD1, 5 bases. Per the germline V gene, CDR1 is MNHEY and CDR2 is SVGAGI. Trimming cost V 6 bases and J 8 bases, with 13 bases left between them. The CDR3 length is 12 residues. This CDR3 reads CASSQGAQGYTF. Here the CDR3 DNA reads TGTGCCAGCAGCCAAGGGGCTCAGGGCTACACCTTC.

V usage is TRBV12-2 and J usage is TRBJ2-2; the D segment call TRBD1 is taken from the table without a DNA check. TRBV12-2 is a pseudogene locus. The CDR3 loop spans 17 amino acids. The CDR3 DNA sequence: TGTGCAAGTCGCTTACCCCGGGACAGGCCGGTGACCGGGGAGCTGTTTTTT. Its protein is CASRLPRDRPVTGELFF.

The chain recombines TRBV3-1 (or the pseudogene TRBV3-2) with TRBJ2-7, with unresolved D. V was pared by 3 bases and J by 6 bases, with 9 bases between. This CDR3 is built from 12 residues. The germline V gene encodes CDR1 LGHDT and CDR2 YNNKEL (reference sequence). The CDR3 DNA reads as TGTGCCAGCAGCCATCTATCATCCGAGCAGTACTTC. This gives the protein CASSHLSSEQYF.

This sequence joins TRBV28 and TRBJ2-3; D may be TRBD1 (7 bases). CDR1 and CDR2 (germline): MDHEN, SYDVKM. The CDR3 is made up of 16 amino acids. The V gene lost 4 bases and the J gene lost 0 bases, with 14 bases spanning the gap. DNA of the CDR3: TGTGCCAGCAGTTCATACAGGGGAGGCAGCACAGATACGCAGTATTTT. As protein: CASSSYRGGSTDTQYF. Full variable domain (missing parts from reference TRBV28 and TRBJ2-3): DVKVTQSSRYLVKRTGEKVFLECVQDMDHENMFWYRQDPGLGLRLIYFSYDVKMKEKGDIPEGYSVSREKKERFSLILESASTNQTSMYLCASSSYRGGSTDTQYFGPGTRLTVL.